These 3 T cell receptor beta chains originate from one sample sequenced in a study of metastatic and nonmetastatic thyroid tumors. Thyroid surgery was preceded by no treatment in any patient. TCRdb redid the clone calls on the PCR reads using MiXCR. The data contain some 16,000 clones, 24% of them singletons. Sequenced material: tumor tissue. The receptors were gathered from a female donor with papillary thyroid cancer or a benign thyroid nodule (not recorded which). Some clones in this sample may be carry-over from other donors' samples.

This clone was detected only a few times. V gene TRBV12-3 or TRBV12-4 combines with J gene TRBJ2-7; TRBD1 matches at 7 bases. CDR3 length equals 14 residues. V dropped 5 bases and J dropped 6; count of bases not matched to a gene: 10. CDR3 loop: CASSPGTTGLEQYF. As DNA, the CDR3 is TGTGCCAGCAGTCCGGGAACGACAGGGCTCGAGCAGTACTTC.

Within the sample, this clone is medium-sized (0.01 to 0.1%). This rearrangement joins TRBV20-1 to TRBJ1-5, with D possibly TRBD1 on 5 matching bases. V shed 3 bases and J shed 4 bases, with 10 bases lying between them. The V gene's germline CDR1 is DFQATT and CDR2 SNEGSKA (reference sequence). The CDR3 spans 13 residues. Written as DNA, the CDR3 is TGCAGTGCTAGGGGGGACGGTAATCAGCCCCAGCATTTT. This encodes CSARGDGNQPQHF.

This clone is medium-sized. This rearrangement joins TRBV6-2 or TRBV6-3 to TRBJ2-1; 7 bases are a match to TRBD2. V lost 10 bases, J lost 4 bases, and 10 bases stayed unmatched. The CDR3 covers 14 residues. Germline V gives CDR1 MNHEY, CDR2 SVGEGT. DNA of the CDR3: TGTGCCACCACCTCTCTAGCGGCGTACAATGAGCAGTTCTTC. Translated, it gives CATTSLAAYNEQFF.